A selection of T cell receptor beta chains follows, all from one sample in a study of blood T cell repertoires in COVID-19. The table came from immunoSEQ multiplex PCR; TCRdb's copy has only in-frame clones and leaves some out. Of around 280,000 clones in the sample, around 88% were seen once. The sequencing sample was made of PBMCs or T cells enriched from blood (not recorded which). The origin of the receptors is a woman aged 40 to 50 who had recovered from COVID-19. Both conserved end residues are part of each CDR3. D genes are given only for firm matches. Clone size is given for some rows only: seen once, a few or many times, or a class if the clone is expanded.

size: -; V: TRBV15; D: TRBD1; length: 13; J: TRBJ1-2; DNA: TGTGCCACCACGGCAGGGGGGAATTATGGCTACACCTTC; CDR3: CATTAGGNYGYTF
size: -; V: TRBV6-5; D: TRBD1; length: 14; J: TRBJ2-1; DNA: TGTGCCAGCAGTCGACAGGGTTTGGGGAATGAGCAGTTCTTC; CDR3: CASSRQGLGNEQFF
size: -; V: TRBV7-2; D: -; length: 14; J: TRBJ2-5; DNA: TGTGCCAGCAGCTTAGAACTAGCTGAAGAGACCCAGTACTTC; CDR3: CASSLELAEETQYF
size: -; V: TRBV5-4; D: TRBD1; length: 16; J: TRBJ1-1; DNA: TGTGCCAGCAGCCCGGGGACAGGGGGCCTGAACACTGAAGCTTTCTTT; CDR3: CASSPGTGGLNTEAFF
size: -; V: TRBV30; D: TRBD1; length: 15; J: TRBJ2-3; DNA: TGTGCCTGGAGTAAAGACAGGGGGCAGGGAGATACGCAGTATTTT; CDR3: CAWSKDRGQGDTQYF
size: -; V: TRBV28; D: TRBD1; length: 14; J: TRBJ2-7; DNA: TGTGCCAGCAGGGACCCGGGACAGGGGAGGGAGCAGTACTTC; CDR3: CASRDPGQGREQYF
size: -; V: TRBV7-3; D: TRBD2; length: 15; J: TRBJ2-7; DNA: TGTGCCAGCAGCTTAACTCCCAGCGGGAATGGAGAGCAGTACTTC; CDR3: CASSLTPSGNGEQYF
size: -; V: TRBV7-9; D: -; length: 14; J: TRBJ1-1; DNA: TGTGCCAGCAGCCCCAAGACAGTGAACACTGAAGCTTTCTTT; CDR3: CASSPKTVNTEAFF
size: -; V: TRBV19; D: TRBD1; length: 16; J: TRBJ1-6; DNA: TGTGCCAGTAGAGTCCGGGACAGGGGGGGTAATTCACCCCTCCACTTT; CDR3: CASRVRDRGGNSPLHF
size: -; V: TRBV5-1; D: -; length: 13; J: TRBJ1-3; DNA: TGCGCCAGCAGCTTCGGGGGAGGAAACACCATATATTTT; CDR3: CASSFGGGNTIYF
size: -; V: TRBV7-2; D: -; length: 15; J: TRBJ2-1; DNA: TGTGCCAGCAGCTTAGCGGTTAGCTCCTACAATGAGCAGTTCTTC; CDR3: CASSLAVSSYNEQFF
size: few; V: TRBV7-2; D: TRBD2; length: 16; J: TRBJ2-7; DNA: TGTGCCAGCAGCCCCGGTAGAGCGGGGACCTCCTACGAGCAGTACTTC; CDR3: CASSPGRAGTSYEQYF
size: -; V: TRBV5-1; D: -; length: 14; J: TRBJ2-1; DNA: TGCGCCAGCAGCTTGGCCGAGTGGTACAATGAGCAGTTCTTC; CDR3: CASSLAEWYNEQFF
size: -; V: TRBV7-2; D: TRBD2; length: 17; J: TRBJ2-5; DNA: TGTGCCAGCAGCTTAATGGGACTAGCGGGAGAGGAAGAGACCCAGTACTTC; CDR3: CASSLMGLAGEEETQYF
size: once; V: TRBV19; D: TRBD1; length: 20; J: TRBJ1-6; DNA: TGTGCCAGTAGCCAGTATGGGCCGGGACAGGGGCCATCCACGAATTCACCCCTCCACTTT; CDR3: CASSQYGPGQGPSTNSPLHF
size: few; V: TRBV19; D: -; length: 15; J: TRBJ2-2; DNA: TGTGCCAGTAGGGGAGGACTTCGGGTGACCGGGGAGCTGTTTTTT; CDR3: CASRGGLRVTGELFF
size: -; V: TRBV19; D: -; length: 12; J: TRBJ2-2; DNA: TGTGCCAGTGGCCCTCGGGTGGGGGAGCTGTTTTTT; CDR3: CASGPRVGELFF
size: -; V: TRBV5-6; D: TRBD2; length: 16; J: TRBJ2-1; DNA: TGTGCCAGCAGCTTGGGGCTAGCGGGAGGGCTCAATGAGCAGTTCTTC; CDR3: CASSLGLAGGLNEQFF
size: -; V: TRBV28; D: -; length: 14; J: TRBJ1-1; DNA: TGTGCCAGCAGTTTCCGGGGTTTGGACACTGAAGCTTTCTTT; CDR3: CASSFRGLDTEAFF
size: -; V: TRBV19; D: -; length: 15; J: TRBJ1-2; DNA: TGTGCCAGTAGGGTCCGACAGGAACGAGGCTATGGCTACACCTTC; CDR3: CASRVRQERGYGYTF
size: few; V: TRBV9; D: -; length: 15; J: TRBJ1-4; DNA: TGTGCCAGCAACGGTCGCCGGACAGTCAATGAAAAACTGTTTTTT; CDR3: CASNGRRTVNEKLFF
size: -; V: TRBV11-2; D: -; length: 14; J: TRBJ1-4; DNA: TGTGCCAGCAGCCAGGCGGCAGGGCAGGAAAAACTGTTTTTT; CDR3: CASSQAAGQEKLFF